This T cell receptor beta chain was recorded in a study of cytomegalovirus exposure and HLA in healthy donors. Concerning this clone itself: Its antigen is not identified.

The CDR3 totals 15 residues. A multiplex PCR was run with 60 Vbeta primers and 13 Jbeta primers. As handled by the study authors: As a later analysis found, there were approximately 80 million unique TCR beta chains, of which about 10 million were shared. TCRdb's copy holds only in-frame clones and misses some; the assay was immunoSEQ multiplex PCR. D and trimming were read from the DNA, whereas the V and J calls and clone size are those reported in that table. The table lists roughly 120,000 clones, around 83% of them singletons. Study outcomes and limitations: Some V segments could not be told apart, so they were left out, TRBV6-2 and TRBV6-3 among them.

This clonotype was obtained from a woman aged 55-70 years in good health and CMV-seropositive. The sample taken for sequencing was PBMCs. The chain has TRBV21-1 and TRBJ1-5; the tabulated D call, TRBD1, remains unverified against the DNA. TRBV21-1 is flagged as a pseudogene. The CDR3 protein is CASRMSDRGDQPQHF. DNA of the CDR3: TGTGCCAGCCGGATGTCGGACAGGGGCGATCAGCCCCAGCATTTT.